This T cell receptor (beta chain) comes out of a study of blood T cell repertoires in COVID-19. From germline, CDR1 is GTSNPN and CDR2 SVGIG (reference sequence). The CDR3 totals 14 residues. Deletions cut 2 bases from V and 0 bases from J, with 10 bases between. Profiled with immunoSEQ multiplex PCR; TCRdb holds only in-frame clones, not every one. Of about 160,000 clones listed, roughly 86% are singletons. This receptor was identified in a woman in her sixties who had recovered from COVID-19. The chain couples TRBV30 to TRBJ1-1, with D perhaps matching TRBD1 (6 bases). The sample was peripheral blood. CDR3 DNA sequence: TGTGCCTGGAGTAGGGGGACATTGAACACTGAAGCTTTCTTT. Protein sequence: CAWSRGTLNTEAFF.